The 6 T cell receptor beta chains reported below all come from one sample, sequenced in a study of T cell responses to AZD1222 COVID-19 vaccine. Sequencing used immunoSEQ multiplex PCR; TCRdb keeps in-frame clones, though not all of them. Among 120,000 to 150,000 clones listed, 91% were seen once. The sample here was peripheral blood, taken 28 days after the second dose of the MenACWY control vaccine. The origin of the receptors is an adult who received the MenACWY meningococcal vaccine as a control.

This clone was seen more than once but under ten times. V usage is TRBV5-6 and J usage is TRBJ2-5, with 8 positions matching TRBD1. The V and J ends lost 1 base and 4 bases, in that order; junction bases with no gene match: 6. There are 15 residues in the CDR3. CDR1 is SGHDT, CDR2 YYEEEE, per germline. The CDR3 DNA sequence: TGTGCCAGCAGCTTGTATGGGCAGGGGGCAGAGACCCAGTACTTC. Translated: CASSLYGQGAETQYF.

The V gene is TRBV7-9, the J gene TRBJ2-7; 9 positions match TRBD1. The junction had 13 bases not matched to a gene; V was cut back by 2 bases and J by 2 bases. CDR1 is SEHNR and CDR2 is FQNEAQ in the germline V gene (reference sequence). The CDR3 runs 18 residues. The CDR3 DNA is TGTGCCAGCAGCTTATTTGGGACAGGGTCCCCGACTACCTACGAGCAGTACTTC. It translates to CASSLFGTGSPTTYEQYF.

This chain links TRBV5-1 with TRBJ1-6, with TRBD1 as a possible D gene (5 bases). This CDR3 spans 15 amino acids. The germline V and J ends were trimmed by 0 bases and 7 bases, with 11 bases remaining between them. The germline CDR1 and CDR2 sequences are SGHRS and YFSETQ. The CDR3 reads CASSLAGLTNSPLHF. CDR3 sequence (DNA): TGCGCCAGCAGCTTGGCGGGACTGACCAATTCACCCCTCCACTTT.

This chain joins TRBV6-4 and TRBJ2-1, with a weak D call TRBD1 (6 bases). Germline V gives CDR1 MRHNA, CDR2 SNTAGT. The CDR3 runs to 15 residues. V was cut by 4 bases and J by 5 bases, with 15 bases left in between. CDR3 nucleotides: TGTGCCAGCAGTGTGAATGGGGGCTACAACAATGAGCAGTTCTTC. Amino acid sequence: CASSVNGGYNNEQFF.

The gene calls are TRBV20-1 and TRBJ1-2; D possibly corresponds to TRBD1 (5 bases). The germline V and J ends were trimmed by 6 bases and 4 bases, with 9 bases remaining between them. The CDR3 extends over 11 amino acids. Per the germline V gene, CDR1 is DFQATT and CDR2 is SNEGSKA (reference sequence). CDR3 coding DNA: TGCAGTGCGCGGACAATCTATGGCTACACCTTC. It specifies CSARTIYGYTF.

This chain joins TRBV30 and TRBJ1-1; tentative D call: TRBD1 (5 bases). This CDR3 contains 13 residues. The V gene's germline CDR1 is GTSNPN and CDR2 SVGIG (reference sequence). V was clipped by 2 bases and J by 7 bases, with 14 bases between them. As DNA, the CDR3 is TGTGCCTGGAGTCCCGGGGGTATTAGTGAAGCTTTCTTT. This translates into CAWSPGGISEAFF.